This TCR beta chain is from a study of blood T cells in healthy people across ages. General observations from the study: CMV status of donors was not determined, possibly confounding expanded clonotype changes. PBMCs left unsorted prevented a conclusive naive versus antigen-experienced comparison.

Per sample, extraction of total RNA gave at least 6 micrograms in every case. Using a J-beta primer mix together with a sample-barcoded 5' primer, a second PCR was run for about 6 to 11 cycles. A single record per CDR3 protein comes from TCRdb applying MiXCR to the 5' RACE reads. This sample has about 1.1 million distinct CDR3 sequences, with 35% to 40% found just once. This clonotype has more than one count but fewer than ten. Antigen unknown. CDR1 ENHRY and CDR2 SYGVKD come from the germline V gene. The CDR3 is 13 residues long. V gave up 3 bases and J gave up 4 bases, with 7 bases separating them. The origin of this receptor is a man younger than 35 in good health. The chain links TRBV10-3 to TRBJ1-5, with D unresolved. Material for sequencing was blood. The CDR3 bases are TGTGCCATCAGTGAAAGGGTAAATCAGCCCCAGCATTTT. Protein sequence: CAISERVNQPQHF.